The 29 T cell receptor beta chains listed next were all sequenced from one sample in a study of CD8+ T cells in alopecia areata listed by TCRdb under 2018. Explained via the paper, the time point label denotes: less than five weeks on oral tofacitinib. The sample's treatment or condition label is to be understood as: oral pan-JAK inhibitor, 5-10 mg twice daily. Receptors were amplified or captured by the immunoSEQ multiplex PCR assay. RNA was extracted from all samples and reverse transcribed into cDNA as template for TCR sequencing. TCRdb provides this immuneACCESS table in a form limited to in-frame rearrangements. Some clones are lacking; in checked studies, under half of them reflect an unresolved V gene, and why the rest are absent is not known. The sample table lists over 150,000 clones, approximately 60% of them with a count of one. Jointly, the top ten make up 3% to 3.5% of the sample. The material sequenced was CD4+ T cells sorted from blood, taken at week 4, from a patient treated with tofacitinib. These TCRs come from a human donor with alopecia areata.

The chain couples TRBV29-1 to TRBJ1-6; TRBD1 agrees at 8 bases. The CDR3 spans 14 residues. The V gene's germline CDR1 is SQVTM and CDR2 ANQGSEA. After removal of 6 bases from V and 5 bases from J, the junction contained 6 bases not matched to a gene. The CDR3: CSVAKDRDNSPLHF. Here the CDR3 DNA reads TGCAGCGTCGCAAAGGACAGGGATAATTCACCCCTCCACTTT.

The CDR3 loop reads CAWNRGGNADTQYF. DNA for the CDR3: TGTGCCTGGAATCGGGGGGGTAACGCAGATACGCAGTATTTT. The genes are TRBV30 and TRBJ2-3; 8 bases fit TRBD2. Germline CDR1 reads GTSNPN; CDR2 reads SVGIG (reference sequence). This CDR3 spans 14 amino acids. V lost 4 bases, J lost 4 bases, and 7 bases stayed unmatched.

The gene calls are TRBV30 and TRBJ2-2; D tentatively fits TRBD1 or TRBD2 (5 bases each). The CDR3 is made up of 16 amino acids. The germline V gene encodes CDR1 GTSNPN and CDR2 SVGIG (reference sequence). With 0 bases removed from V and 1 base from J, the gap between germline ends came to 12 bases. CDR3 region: CAWSVHGAGNTGELFF. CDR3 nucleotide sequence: TGTGCCTGGAGTGTACACGGGGCCGGGAACACCGGGGAGCTGTTTTTT. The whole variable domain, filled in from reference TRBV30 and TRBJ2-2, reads SQTIHQWPATLVQPVGSPLSLECTVEGTSNPNLYWYRQAAGRGLQLLFYSVGIGQISSEVPQNLSASRPQDRQFILSSKKLLLSDSGFYLCAWSVHGAGNTGELFFGEGSRLTVL.

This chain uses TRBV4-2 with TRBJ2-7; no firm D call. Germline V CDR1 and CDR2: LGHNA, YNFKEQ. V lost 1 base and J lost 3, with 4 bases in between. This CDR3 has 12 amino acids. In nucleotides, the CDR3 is TGTGCCAGCAGCCAAGGTGGCTACGAGCAGTACTTC. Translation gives CASSQGGYEQYF.

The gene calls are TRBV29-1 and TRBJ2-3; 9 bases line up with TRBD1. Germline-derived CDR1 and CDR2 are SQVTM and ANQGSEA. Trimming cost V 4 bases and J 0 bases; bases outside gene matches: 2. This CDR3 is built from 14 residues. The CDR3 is CSVGGTGSTDTQYF. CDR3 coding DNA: TGCAGCGTTGGGGGGACAGGGAGCACAGATACGCAGTATTTT.

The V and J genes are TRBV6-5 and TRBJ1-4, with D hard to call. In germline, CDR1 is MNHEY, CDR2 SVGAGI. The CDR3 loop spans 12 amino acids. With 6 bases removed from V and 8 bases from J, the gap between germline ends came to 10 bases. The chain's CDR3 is CASRNRREKLFF. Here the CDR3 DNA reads TGTGCCAGCAGAAACCGAAGGGAAAAACTGTTTTTT.

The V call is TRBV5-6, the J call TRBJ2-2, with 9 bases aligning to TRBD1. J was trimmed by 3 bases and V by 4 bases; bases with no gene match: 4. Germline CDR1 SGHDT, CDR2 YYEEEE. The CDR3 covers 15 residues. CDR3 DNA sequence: TGTGCCAGCAGCCCACAGGGGGCCGACACCGGGGAGCTGTTTTTT. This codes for CASSPQGADTGELFF.

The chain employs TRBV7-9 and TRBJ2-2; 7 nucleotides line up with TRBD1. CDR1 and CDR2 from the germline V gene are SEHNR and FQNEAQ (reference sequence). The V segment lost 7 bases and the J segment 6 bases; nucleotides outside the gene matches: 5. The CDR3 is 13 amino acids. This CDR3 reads CASNPTGAGELFF. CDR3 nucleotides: TGTGCCAGCAACCCAACAGGGGCCGGGGAGCTGTTTTTT.

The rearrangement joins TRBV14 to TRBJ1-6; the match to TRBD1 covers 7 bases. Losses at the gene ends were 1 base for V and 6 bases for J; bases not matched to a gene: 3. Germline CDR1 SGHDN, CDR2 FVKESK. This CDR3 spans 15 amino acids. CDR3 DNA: TGTGCCAGCAGCCAAGCTAACAGGGGTAATTCACCCCTCCACTTT. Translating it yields CASSQANRGNSPLHF.

The CDR3 region is CASTYRVATNEKLFF. In nucleotides, the CDR3 is TGTGCCAGCACCTACAGGGTTGCAACTAATGAAAAACTGTTTTTT. The rearrangement joins TRBV2 to TRBJ1-4, with D tentatively TRBD1 (6 bases). Germline V gene data show CDR1 as SNHLY and CDR2 as FYNNEI. This CDR3 region has 15 residues. Trimming removed 7 bases from V and 0 bases from J, with 12 bases in between.

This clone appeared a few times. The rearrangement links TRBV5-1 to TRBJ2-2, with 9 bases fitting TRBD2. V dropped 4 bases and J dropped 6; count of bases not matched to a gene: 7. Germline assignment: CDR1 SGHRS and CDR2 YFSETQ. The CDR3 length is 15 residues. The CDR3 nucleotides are TGCGCCAGCAGCCCGCGGGGGGGCCAAGCCGGGGAGCTGTTTTTT. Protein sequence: CASSPRGGQAGELFF.

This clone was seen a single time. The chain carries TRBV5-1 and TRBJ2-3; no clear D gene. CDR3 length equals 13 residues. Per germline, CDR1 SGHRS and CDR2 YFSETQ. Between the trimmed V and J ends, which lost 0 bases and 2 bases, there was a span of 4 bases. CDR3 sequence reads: CASSLGLTDTQYF. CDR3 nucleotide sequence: TGCGCCAGCAGCTTGGGACTCACAGATACGCAGTATTTT.

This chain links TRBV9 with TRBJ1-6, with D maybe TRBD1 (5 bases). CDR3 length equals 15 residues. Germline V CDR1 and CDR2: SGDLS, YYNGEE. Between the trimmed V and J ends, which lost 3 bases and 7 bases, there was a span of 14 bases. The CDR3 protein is CASSALGGRNSPLHF. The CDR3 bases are TGTGCCAGCAGCGCCCTGGGGGGGAGAAATTCACCCCTCCACTTT.

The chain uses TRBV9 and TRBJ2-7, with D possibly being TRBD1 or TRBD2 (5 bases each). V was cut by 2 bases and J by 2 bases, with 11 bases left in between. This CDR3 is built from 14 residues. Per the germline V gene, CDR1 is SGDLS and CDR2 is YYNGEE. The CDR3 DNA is TGTGCCAGCAGCGTTCGGGACCTTCCCTACGAGCAGTACTTC. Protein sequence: CASSVRDLPYEQYF.

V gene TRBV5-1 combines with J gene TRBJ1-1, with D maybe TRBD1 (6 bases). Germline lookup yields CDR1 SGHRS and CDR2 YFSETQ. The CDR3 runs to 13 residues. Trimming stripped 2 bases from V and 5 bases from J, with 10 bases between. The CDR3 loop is CASSLTGRTEAFF. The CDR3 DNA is TGCGCCAGCAGCTTAACAGGGAGGACTGAAGCTTTCTTT.

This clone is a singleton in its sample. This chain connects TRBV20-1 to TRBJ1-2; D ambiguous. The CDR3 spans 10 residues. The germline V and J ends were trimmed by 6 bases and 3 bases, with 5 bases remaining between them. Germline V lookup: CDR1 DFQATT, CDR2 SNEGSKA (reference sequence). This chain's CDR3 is CSAPDYGYTF. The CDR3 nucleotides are TGCAGTGCCCCAGACTATGGCTACACCTTC.

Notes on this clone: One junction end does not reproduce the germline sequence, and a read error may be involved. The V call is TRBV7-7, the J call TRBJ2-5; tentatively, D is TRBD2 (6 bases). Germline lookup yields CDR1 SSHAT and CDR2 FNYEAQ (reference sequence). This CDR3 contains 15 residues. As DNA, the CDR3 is TGTGCTAGCAGCTTAGTAGGAGGGCGGCAAGAGACCCAGTACTTC. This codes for CASSLVGGRQETQYF.

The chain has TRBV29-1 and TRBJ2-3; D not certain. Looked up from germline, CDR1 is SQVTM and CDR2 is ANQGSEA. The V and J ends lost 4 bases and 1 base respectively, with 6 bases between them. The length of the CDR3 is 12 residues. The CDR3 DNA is TGCAGCGTTGTAGAGGGCACAGATACGCAGTATTTT. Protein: CSVVEGTDTQYF.

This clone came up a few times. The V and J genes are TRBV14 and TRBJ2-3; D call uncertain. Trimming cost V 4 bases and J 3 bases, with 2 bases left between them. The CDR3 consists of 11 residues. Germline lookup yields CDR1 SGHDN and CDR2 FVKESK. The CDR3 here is CASSLTDTQYF. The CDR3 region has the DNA TGTGCCAGCAGCCTAACAGATACGCAGTATTTT.

CDR3 sequence: CASSTWEFGELFF. The DNA of the CDR3 is TGTGCCAGTAGTACGTGGGAGTTCGGGGAGCTGTTTTTT. The rearrangement joins TRBV19 to TRBJ2-2; tentative D call: TRBD2 (5 bases). Germline CDR1 LNHDA, CDR2 SQIVND (reference sequence). The CDR3 has 13 residues. Trimming took off 4 bases at V and 7 bases at J, with 10 bases between the two ends. The whole variable domain, filled in from reference TRBV19 and TRBJ2-2, reads DGGITQSPKYLFRKEGQNVTLSCEQNLNHDAMYWYRQDPGQGLRLIYYSQIVNDFQKGDIAEGYSVSREKKESFPLTVTSAQKNPTAFYLCASSTWEFGELFFGEGSRLTVL.

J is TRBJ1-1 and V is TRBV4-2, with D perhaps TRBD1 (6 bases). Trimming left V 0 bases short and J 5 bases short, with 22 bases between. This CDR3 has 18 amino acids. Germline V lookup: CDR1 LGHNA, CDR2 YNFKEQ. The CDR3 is CASSQERGSRGVETEAFF. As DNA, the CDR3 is TGTGCCAGCAGCCAAGAAAGAGGAAGCAGGGGAGTAGAGACTGAAGCTTTCTTT.

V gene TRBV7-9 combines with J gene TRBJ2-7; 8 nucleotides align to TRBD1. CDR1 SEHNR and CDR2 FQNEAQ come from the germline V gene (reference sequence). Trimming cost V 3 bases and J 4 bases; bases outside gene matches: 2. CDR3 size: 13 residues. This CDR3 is CASSLTGVYEQYF. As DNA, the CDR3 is TGTGCCAGCAGCTTGACAGGGGTGTACGAGCAGTACTTC.

Here the CDR3 reads CAWSVRQGYTGELFF. CDR3 sequence (DNA): TGTGCCTGGAGTGTAAGGCAGGGATACACCGGGGAGCTGTTTTTT. J is TRBJ2-2 and V is TRBV30; the D gene is possibly TRBD1 (5 bases). V was clipped by 0 bases and J by 3 bases, with 11 bases between them. This CDR3 is 15 amino acids long. Germline V CDR1 and CDR2: GTSNPN, SVGIG (reference sequence).

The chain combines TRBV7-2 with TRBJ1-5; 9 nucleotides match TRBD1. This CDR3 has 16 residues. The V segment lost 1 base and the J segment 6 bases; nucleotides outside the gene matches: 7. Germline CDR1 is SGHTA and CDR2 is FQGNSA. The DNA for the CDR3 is TGTGCCAGCAGCTTAGATGGGACAGGGAATAGTCAGCCCCAGCATTTT. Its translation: CASSLDGTGNSQPQHF.

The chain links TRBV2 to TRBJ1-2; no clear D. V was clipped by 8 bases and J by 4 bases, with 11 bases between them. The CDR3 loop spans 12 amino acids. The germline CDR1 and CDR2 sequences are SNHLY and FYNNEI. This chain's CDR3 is CASSQVGYGYTF. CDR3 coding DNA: TGTGCCAGCTCCCAGGTCGGCTATGGCTACACCTTC. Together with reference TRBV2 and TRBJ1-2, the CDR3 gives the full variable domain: EPEVTQTPSHQVTQMGQEVILRCVPISNHLYFYWYRQILGQKVEFLVSFYNNEISEKSEIFDDQFSVERPDGSNFTLKIRSTKLEDSAMYFCASSQVGYGYTFGSGTRLTVV.

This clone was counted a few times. CDR3 in DNA: TGTGCCAGCAGGGATTCGGCGAACACTGAAGCTTTCTTT. Its protein product is CASRDSANTEAFF. The chain uses TRBV6-6 and TRBJ1-1; D gene uncertain. Trimming took 6 bases from V and 1 from J, leaving 9 bases between them. The CDR3 sequence is 13 residues long. Looked up from germline, CDR1 is MNHNY and CDR2 is SVGAGI (reference sequence).

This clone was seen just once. The DNA of the CDR3 is TGCGCCAGCAGCCGGGAGGGAGAGGGCCCCCTCCACTTT. It codes for CASSREGEGPLHF. The chain carries TRBV5-1 and TRBJ1-6; no clear D. This CDR3 region has 13 residues. The ends were cut back, 4 bases at V and 13 bases at J, with 15 bases in the middle. Germline CDR1 is SGHRS and CDR2 is YFSETQ.

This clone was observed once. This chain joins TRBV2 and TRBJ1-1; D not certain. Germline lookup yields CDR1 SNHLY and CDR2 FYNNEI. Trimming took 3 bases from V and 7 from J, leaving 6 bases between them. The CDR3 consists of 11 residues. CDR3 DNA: TGTGCCAGCAGTGAGGGAGTTGAAGCTTTCTTT. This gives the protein CASSEGVEAFF.

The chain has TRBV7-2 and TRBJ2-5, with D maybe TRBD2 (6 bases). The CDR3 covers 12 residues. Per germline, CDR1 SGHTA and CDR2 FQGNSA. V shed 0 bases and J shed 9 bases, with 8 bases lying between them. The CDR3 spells CASSLAWRAQYF. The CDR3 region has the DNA TGTGCCAGCAGCTTAGCCTGGAGGGCCCAGTACTTC.